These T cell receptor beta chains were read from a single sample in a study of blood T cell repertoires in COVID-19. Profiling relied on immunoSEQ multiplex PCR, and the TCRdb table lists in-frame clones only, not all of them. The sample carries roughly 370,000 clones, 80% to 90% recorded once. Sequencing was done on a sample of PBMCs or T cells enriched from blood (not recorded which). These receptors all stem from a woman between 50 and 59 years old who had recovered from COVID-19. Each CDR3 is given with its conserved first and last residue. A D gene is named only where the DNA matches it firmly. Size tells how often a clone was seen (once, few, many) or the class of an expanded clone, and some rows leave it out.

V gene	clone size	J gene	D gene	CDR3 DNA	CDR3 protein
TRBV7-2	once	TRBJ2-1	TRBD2	TGTGCCAGCAGCTTAGTGGCTAGCGGGGGAAGGTCCTACAATGAGCAGTTCTTC	CASSLVASGGRSYNEQFF
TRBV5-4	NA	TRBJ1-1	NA	TGTGCCAGCAGCCGCGGGACTGCTACTTCAGACACTGAAGCTTTCTTT	CASSRGTATSDTEAFF
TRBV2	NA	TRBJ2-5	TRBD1	TGTGCCAGCACTAAGGGACAGGGGGAAGAGACCCAGTACTTC	CASTKGQGEETQYF
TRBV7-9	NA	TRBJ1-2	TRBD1	TGTGCCAGCAGCTTAAAGGGACAGGAGATTCGAGGCTACACCTTC	CASSLKGQEIRGYTF
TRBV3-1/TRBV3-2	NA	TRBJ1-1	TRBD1	TGTGCCAGCAGCGGGGACAGGGGTTCTTGGACTGAAGCTTTCTTT	CASSGDRGSWTEAFF
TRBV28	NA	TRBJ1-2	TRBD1	TGTGCCAGCAGCCTAAACAGGGGGGGTGGCACCTTC	CASSLNRGGGTF
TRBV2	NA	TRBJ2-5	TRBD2	TGTGCCAGCAGCCGACTGAGGGGAGCGGGGGGGAAGGAGACCCAGTACTTC	CASSRLRGAGGKETQYF
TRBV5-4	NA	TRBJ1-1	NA	TGTGCCAGCAGCTTGGAGCAGGGTGGGACTGAAGCTTTCTTT	CASSLEQGGTEAFF
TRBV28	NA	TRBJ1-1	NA	TGTGCCAGCAGTGAGAACAGGGCCTACTCCAGAGCTTTCTTT	CASSENRAYSRAFF
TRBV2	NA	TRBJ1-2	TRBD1	TGTGCCAGCTACGGACAGGGTTTTGGCTACACCTTC	CASYGQGFGYTF
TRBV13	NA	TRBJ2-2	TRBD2	TGTGCCAGCAGCTTCGGCGGGGGGTTGCGGGGAAACACCGGGGAGCTGTTTTTT	CASSFGGGLRGNTGELFF
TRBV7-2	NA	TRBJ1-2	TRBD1	TGTGCCAGCAGCTTCCCCGGGACAGGAGGGAGGGCAAGCGGCTACACCTTC	CASSFPGTGGRASGYTF
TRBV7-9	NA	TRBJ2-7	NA	TGTGCCAGCAGCCCCCGCCTTGCGGGGAAATACGAGCAGTACTTC	CASSPRLAGKYEQYF